These T cell receptor beta chains were read from a single sample in a study of cytomegalovirus exposure and HLA in healthy donors. Data came from immunoSEQ multiplex PCR; TCRdb stores just in-frame clones and leaves some out. The sample has more than 150,000 clones, 70% to 90% seen once. Sequencing used PBMCs. These TCRs come from a woman between 18 and 29 years old in good health and CMV-seronegative. Both conserved end residues are part of each CDR3. A D gene is named only where the DNA matches it firmly. The listing skips clone size in some rows; elsewhere it reads once, few, many or a size class.

v_call	j_call	d_call	clone_size	cdr3_nt	cdr3_aa
TRBV2	TRBJ1-2	NA	NA	TGTGCCAGCATTCGGACTGTCGGCTACACCTTC	CASIRTVGYTF
TRBV5-1	TRBJ2-1	TRBD2	once	TGCGCCAGCAGCTTTGCACTAGCGGGGGGTAACAATGAGCAGTTCTTC	CASSFALAGGNNEQFF
TRBV19	TRBJ2-2	TRBD1	NA	TGTGCCAGTAAAACAGGGGGGTACGGGGAGCTGTTTTTT	CASKTGGYGELFF
TRBV6-5	TRBJ2-1	TRBD2	NA	TGTGCCAGCACTAAGTTCGCGGGAGGGAACAATGAGCAGTTCTTC	CASTKFAGGNNEQFF
TRBV27	TRBJ1-2	NA	NA	TGTGCCAGCAGTTCACAGGGTGGCTACACCTTC	CASSSQGGYTF
TRBV28	TRBJ2-7	NA	NA	TGTGCCAGCAGTCGGGTTAACTCCTACGAGCAGTACTTC	CASSRVNSYEQYF
TRBV6-1	TRBJ2-7	TRBD1	NA	TGTGCCAGCAGTGAAACAGGGGTCTACGAGCAGTACTTC	CASSETGVYEQYF
TRBV9	TRBJ2-1	TRBD2	once	TGTGCCAGCAGCGCGCTAACCGGGACTAGTTTGGATGAGCAGTTCTTC	CASSALTGTSLDEQFF
TRBV7-3	TRBJ2-1	NA	NA	TGTGCCAGCAGTTTGGGGGGTGAGCAGTTCTTC	CASSLGGEQFF
TRBV30	TRBJ2-7	TRBD2	NA	TGTGCCTGGATAGGAGCTAGCGGGACCTCCTACGAGCAGCACTTC	CAWIGASGTSYEQHF
TRBV6-4	TRBJ2-3	NA	NA	TGTGCCAGCAGTGAGGGCCCGGACACAGATACGCAGTATTTT	CASSEGPDTDTQYF
TRBV28	TRBJ2-7	TRBD1	NA	TGTGCCAGCAGCCCCGGGACAGGGGGTTTGGAGCAGTACTTC	CASSPGTGGLEQYF
TRBV29-1	TRBJ2-1	TRBD2	NA	TGCAGCGTGGGTGGACTAGCGGGGGGTTACAATGAGCAGTTCTTC	CSVGGLAGGYNEQFF
TRBV4-2	TRBJ1-1	NA	NA	TGTGCCAGCAGCCAAGGCGGGGGCGGTGGCACTGAAGCTTTCTTT	CASSQGGGGGTEAFF
TRBV29-1	TRBJ2-5	NA	once	TGCAGCGCTGAAGGCCAGATCCAAGAGACCCAGTACTTC	CSAEGQIQETQYF
TRBV5-1	TRBJ2-7	TRBD1	NA	TGCGCCAGCACCTCGCTGGTTGGTGGGACAGTAACCGAGCAGTACTTC	CASTSLVGGTVTEQYF
TRBV29-1	TRBJ1-4	NA	NA	TGCAGCGTTGGAGGGGGACGAAATGAAAAACTGTTTTTT	CSVGGGRNEKLFF
TRBV5-8	TRBJ2-5	NA	NA	TGTGCCAGCAGCCTCGGGACAAAGCCTGAAGAGACCCAGTACTTC	CASSLGTKPEETQYF
TRBV6-1	TRBJ1-4	TRBD1	NA	TGTGCCAGCAGTCCACAGGGGCTGCCTAATGAAAAACTGTTTTTT	CASSPQGLPNEKLFF
TRBV29-1	TRBJ1-2	NA	once	TGCAGCTGCAGGGAAAACTATGGCTACACCTTC	CSCRENYGYTF
TRBV27	TRBJ1-1	NA	NA	TGTGCCAGCAGCCGGGACTTCAGGAACACTGAAGCTTTCTTT	CASSRDFRNTEAFF
TRBV11-2	TRBJ2-1	NA	NA	TGTGCCAGCAGCTTGCGGCGGGCCCAGGCGGAGCAGTTCTTC	CASSLRRAQAEQFF
TRBV11-2	TRBJ2-1	NA	NA	TGTGCCAGCAGCTTAGCGCAGGGGAGTGAGCAGTTCTTC	CASSLAQGSEQFF
TRBV4-3	TRBJ2-7	NA	NA	TGCGCCAGCAGCCAAGATGTTACAGGAAAGACCTACGAGCAGTACTTC	CASSQDVTGKTYEQYF
TRBV27	TRBJ1-1	NA	NA	TGTGCCAGCAGCTTCCGGGGGAACACTGAAGCTTTCTTT	CASSFRGNTEAFF
TRBV15	TRBJ2-3	NA	once	TGTGCCACCCAGGAGGGGAGGACTAGCACAGATACGCAGTATTTT	CATQEGRTSTDTQYF
TRBV5-1	TRBJ2-1	TRBD2	NA	TGCGCCAGCAGCTTGGCCAGGGGACTAGCGGGATATGAGCAGTTCTTC	CASSLARGLAGYEQFF
TRBV10-1	TRBJ2-5	TRBD2	few	TGCGCCAGCAGTGAGTCGACGAGCGGGGGGGTCCAAGAGACCCAGTACTTC	CASSESTSGGVQETQYF
TRBV19	TRBJ1-1	NA	few	TGTGCCAGTAGTATTCCCCCGTGGGAGGAAGCTTTCTTT	CASSIPPWEEAFF
TRBV27	TRBJ2-3	TRBD2	NA	TGTGCCAGGAGCGGGAGGCGGAGCACAGATACGCAGTATTTT	CARSGRRSTDTQYF
TRBV7-8	TRBJ2-7	TRBD2	once	TGTGCCAGCAGCTTGCGGTCGACTAGCGGGAGCCGGAACGAGCAGTACTTC	CASSLRSTSGSRNEQYF
TRBV27	TRBJ1-2	NA	NA	TGTGCCAGCAGTTTTCGGTCCAGGGCTCCTCGTGGCTACACCTTC	CASSFRSRAPRGYTF
TRBV4-1	TRBJ2-1	NA	NA	TGCGCCAGCAGCCAAGATAGAATAGAGCTGAGCTCCTACAATGAGCAGTTCTTC	CASSQDRIELSSYNEQFF
TRBV7-2	TRBJ2-1	NA	NA	TGTGCCAGCAGCCCCCAGGGCACTTCGTCCTCTTTCAATGAGCAGTTCTTC	CASSPQGTSSSFNEQFF
TRBV30	TRBJ1-3	TRBD1	NA	TGTGCCTGGAGTGGGGACAGACGGCTCTCTGGAAACACCATATATTTT	CAWSGDRRLSGNTIYF
TRBV27	TRBJ2-5	TRBD2	NA	TGTGCCAGCCTGACTAGCGGGGGCCCCCAGTACTTC	CASLTSGGPQYF
TRBV15	TRBJ1-4	NA	NA	TGTGCCACCAGCAGATCGCGGAGTTCTGGGGAAAAACTGTTTTTT	CATSRSRSSGEKLFF
TRBV28	TRBJ2-7	TRBD2	NA	TGTGCCAGCAGTTCCGGCGGGAGCGGCGAGCAGTACTTC	CASSSGGSGEQYF
TRBV15	TRBJ2-3	TRBD2	NA	TGTGCCACCAGCAGACGGGGGGCAGATACGCAGTATTTT	CATSRRGADTQYF
TRBV2	TRBJ1-4	TRBD1	few	TGTGCCAGCAGATTCGGACAGGCCCCGAATGAAAAACTGTTTTTT	CASRFGQAPNEKLFF
TRBV25-1	TRBJ2-7	TRBD2	few	TGTGCCAGGAACCCTAGCGGGGATAGCTACGAGCAGTACTTC	CARNPSGDSYEQYF
TRBV23-1	TRBJ2-3	TRBD1	NA	TGCGCCAGCAGTCTAACGCCGGGACAGGGGGCTTATACGCAGTATTTT	CASSLTPGQGAYTQYF
TRBV6-5	TRBJ1-1	NA	NA	TGTGCCAGCAGCTCTTACAGAAACACTGAAGCTTTCTTT	CASSSYRNTEAFF
TRBV7-2	TRBJ1-2	NA	NA	TGTGCCAGCAGGCCGACTCGGGGAGGAGGCTACACCTTC	CASRPTRGGGYTF
TRBV6-1	TRBJ1-2	NA	few	TGTGCCAGCAGTGAATTAAACAGGGTGGCCTATGGCTACACCTTC	CASSELNRVAYGYTF
TRBV7-9	TRBJ2-7	NA	NA	TGTGCCAGCAGCCCCGCCCACGAGCAGTACTTC	CASSPAHEQYF
TRBV4-3	TRBJ2-3	TRBD2	NA	TGCGCCAGCAGCCAAGACTACGGGGGGGTGCCGCGGGGAGATACGCAGTATTTT	CASSQDYGGVPRGDTQYF